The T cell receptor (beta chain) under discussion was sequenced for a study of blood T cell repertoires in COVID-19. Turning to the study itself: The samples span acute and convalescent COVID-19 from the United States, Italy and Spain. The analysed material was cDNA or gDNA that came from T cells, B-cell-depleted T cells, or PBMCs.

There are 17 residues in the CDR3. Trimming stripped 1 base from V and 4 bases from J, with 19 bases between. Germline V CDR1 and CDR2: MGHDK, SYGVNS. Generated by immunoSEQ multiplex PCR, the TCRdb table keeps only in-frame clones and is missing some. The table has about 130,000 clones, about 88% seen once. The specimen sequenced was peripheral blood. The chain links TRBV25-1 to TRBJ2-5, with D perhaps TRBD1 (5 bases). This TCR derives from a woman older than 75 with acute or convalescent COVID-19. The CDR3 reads CASSESSQGWRRETQYF. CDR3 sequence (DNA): TGTGCCAGCAGTGAATCCAGCCAGGGTTGGCGTAGAGAGACCCAGTACTTC.